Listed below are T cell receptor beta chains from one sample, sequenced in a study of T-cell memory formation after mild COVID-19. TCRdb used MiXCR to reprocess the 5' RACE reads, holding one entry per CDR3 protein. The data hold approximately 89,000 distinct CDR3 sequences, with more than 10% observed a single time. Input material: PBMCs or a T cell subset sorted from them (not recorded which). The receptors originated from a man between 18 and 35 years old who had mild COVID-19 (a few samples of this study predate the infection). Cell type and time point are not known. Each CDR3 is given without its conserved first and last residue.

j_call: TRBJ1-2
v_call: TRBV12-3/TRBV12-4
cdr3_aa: ASRAGYGYT

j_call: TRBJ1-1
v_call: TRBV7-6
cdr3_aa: ASSLSVNTEAF

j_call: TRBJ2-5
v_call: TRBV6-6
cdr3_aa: ASSPLPLAGQETQY

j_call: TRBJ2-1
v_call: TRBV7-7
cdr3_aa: ASSSLGGGTNEQF

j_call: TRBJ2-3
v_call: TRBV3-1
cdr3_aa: ASSQGYDSTDTQY

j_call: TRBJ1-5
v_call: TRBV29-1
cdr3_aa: SALAENQPQH

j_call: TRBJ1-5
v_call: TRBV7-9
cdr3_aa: ASRVEDQPQH

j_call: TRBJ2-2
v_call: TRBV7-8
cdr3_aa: ASSLVRDSETGELF

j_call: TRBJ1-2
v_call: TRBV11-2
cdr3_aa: ASSGRDKSGKGYT

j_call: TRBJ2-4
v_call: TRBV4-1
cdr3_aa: ASSQTWGFTKNIQY

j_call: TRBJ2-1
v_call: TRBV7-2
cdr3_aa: ARRDPSENEQF

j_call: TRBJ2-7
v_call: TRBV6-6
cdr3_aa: ASRGRARYEQY

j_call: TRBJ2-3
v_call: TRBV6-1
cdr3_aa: ASSFWSSSGGADTQY